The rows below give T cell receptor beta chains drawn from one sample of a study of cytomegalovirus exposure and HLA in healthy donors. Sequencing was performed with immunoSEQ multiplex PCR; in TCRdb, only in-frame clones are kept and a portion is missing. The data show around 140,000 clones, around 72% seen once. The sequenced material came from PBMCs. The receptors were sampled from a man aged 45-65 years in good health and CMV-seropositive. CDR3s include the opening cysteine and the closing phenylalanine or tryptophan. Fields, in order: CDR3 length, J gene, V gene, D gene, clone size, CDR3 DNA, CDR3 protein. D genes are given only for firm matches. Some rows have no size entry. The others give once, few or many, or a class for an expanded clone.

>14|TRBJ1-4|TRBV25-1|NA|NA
TGTGCCAGCAGTGAACCCGGAGCCCGCGAAAAACTGTTTTTT
CASSEPGAREKLFF
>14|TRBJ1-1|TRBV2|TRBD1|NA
TGTGCCAGCACTAAAGGACAGGTTAACACTGAAGCTTTCTTT
CASTKGQVNTEAFF
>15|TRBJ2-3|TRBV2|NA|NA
TGTGCCAGCAGTGGGTGGCCCCCAAGCACAGATACGCAGTATTTT
CASSGWPPSTDTQYF
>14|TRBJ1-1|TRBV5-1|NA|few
TGCGCCAGCAGCCCTGTGCTTTGGGGCGGCCTGGCTTTCTTT
CASSPVLWGGLAFF
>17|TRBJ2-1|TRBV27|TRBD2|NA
TGTGCCAGCAGTTTAGGAAGAGCGGGAGGGTCCTACAATGAGCAGTTCTTC
CASSLGRAGGSYNEQFF
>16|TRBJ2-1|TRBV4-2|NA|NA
TGTGCCAGCAGCTGGGGCGGGGGCCTCTCCTACAATGAGCAGTTCTTC
CASSWGGGLSYNEQFF
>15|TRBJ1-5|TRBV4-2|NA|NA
TGTGCCAGCAGCCAAGTGGCGGGGGCGGTTCAGCCCCAGCATTTT
CASSQVAGAVQPQHF
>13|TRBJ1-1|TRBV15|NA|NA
TGTGCCACCAGCAGAGGGGGGGACGGTGAAGCTTTCTTT
CATSRGGDGEAFF
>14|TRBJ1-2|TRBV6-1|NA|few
TGTGCCAGCAGTGCGGGACTGGCGGGGGGAGGCTACACCTTC
CASSAGLAGGGYTF
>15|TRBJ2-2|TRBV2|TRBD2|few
TGTGCCAGCCGCGCGCTAGCGGGCTTTACCGGGGAGCTGTTTTTT
CASRALAGFTGELFF
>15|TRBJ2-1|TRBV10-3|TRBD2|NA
TGTGCCATCAGTGAGATGGCGGGAGGCAAAAATGAGCAGTTCTTC
CAISEMAGGKNEQFF
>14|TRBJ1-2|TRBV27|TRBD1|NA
TGTGCCAGCAGTCCGGGGGACAGAATCTATGGCTACACCTTC
CASSPGDRIYGYTF
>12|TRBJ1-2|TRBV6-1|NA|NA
TGTGCCAGCAGTGAACTAGGCTATGGCTACACCTTC
CASSELGYGYTF
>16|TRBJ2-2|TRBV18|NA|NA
TGTGCCAGTCGGCCCCGGGCTAGCCCGAACACCGGGGAGCTGTTTTTT
CASRPRASPNTGELFF
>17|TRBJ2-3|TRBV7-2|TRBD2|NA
TGTGCCAGCAGCCCTAGACTAGCGGGAGGGAAGTTAGATACGCAGTATTTT
CASSPRLAGGKLDTQYF
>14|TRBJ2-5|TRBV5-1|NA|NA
TGCGCCAGCAGCTTGACGGGGTACCAAGAGACCCAGTACTTC
CASSLTGYQETQYF
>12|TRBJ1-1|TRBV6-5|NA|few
TGTGCCAGCAAACGGGGGGACACTGAAGCTTTCTTT
CASKRGDTEAFF
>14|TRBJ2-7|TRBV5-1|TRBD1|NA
TGCGCCAGCAGCCGTGACAGGGGGAGCTACGAGCAGTACTTC
CASSRDRGSYEQYF
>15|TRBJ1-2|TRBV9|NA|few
TGTGCCAGCAGCGTATCTCCAGGGGTTAACTATGGCTACACCTTC
CASSVSPGVNYGYTF
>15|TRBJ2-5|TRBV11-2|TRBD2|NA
TGTGCCAGCAGCTTAGTTGGAGCGGGGTGGGAGACCCAGTACTTC
CASSLVGAGWETQYF
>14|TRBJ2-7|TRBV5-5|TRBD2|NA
TGTGCCAGCAGCTGGGGGGGGAATTCCTACGAGCAGTACTTC
CASSWGGNSYEQYF
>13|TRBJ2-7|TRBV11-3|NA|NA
TGTGCCAGCAGGGGGAGAGAGAGGGACGAGCAGTACTTC
CASRGRERDEQYF
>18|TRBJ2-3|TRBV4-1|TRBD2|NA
TGCGCCAGCAGCCCCATAGGAAAGACTAGCGGAACCACAGATACGCAGTATTTT
CASSPIGKTSGTTDTQYF
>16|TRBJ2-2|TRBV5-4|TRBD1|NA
TGTGCCAGCAGCTTGGGGGCGACAGGGAGTACCGGGGAGCTGTTTTTT
CASSLGATGSTGELFF
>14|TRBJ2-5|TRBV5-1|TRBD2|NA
TGCGCCAGCAGCCGAGCGGGGGCCGGGGAGACCCAGTACTTC
CASSRAGAGETQYF
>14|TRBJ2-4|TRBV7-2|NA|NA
TGTGCCAGCAGCTTAGAGACAGTCTCAAACATTCAGTACTTC
CASSLETVSNIQYF
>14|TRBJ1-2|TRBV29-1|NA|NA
TGCAGCGTTGGGCGTCACGTAGGGGGTGACGGCTACACCTTC
CSVGRHVGGDGYTF